Following are 8 T cell receptor beta chains from one sample sequenced in a study of blood T cell repertoires in COVID-19. Sequencing was performed with immunoSEQ multiplex PCR; in TCRdb, only in-frame clones are kept and a portion is missing. The sample holds some 59,000 clones; 89% are singletons and the top ten take roughly 1.5%. Sample: peripheral blood. The receptors originated from a man between 60 and 75 years old with acute or convalescent COVID-19.

This chain joins TRBV5-4 and TRBJ1-1; the match to TRBD1 covers 12 bases. Unmatched junction bases numbered 8, after V lost 1 base and J lost 1 base. The length of the CDR3 is 18 residues. CDR1 is SGHNT and CDR2 is YYREEE in the germline V gene (reference sequence). CDR3 coding DNA: TGTGCCAGCAGCTTGAAGCCGGGACAGGGGGCTTGGAACACTGAAGCTTTCTTT. Translated, it gives CASSLKPGQGAWNTEAFF. Full variable domain (rest looked up from reference TRBV5-4 and TRBJ1-1): ETGVTQSPTHLIKTRGQQVTLRCSSQSGHNTVSWYQQALGQGPQFIFQYYREEENGRGNFPPRFSGLQFPNYSSELNVNALELDDSALYLCASSLKPGQGAWNTEAFFGQGTRLTVV.

The V gene is TRBV5-1, the J gene TRBJ2-7, with D tentatively TRBD1 (5 bases). The CDR3 runs 14 residues. Germline loops: CDR1 SGHRS, CDR2 YFSETQ. V lost 0 bases to trimming and J lost 3 bases, with 10 bases between them. CDR3 bases: TGCGCCAGCAGCTTGGCTCCAGGGAACTACGAGCAGTACTTC. This sequence encodes CASSLAPGNYEQYF.

The chain combines TRBV5-4 with TRBJ2-7; 9 bases fit TRBD2. This CDR3 contains 15 residues. V lost 2 bases, J lost 3 bases, and 6 bases stayed unmatched. Germline CDR1 and CDR2: SGHNT and YYREEE (reference sequence). CDR3 in DNA: TGTGCCAGCAGCTTCCAGCGGGGGGCGAGCTACGAGCAGTACTTC. It yields the protein CASSFQRGASYEQYF.

J is TRBJ1-1 and V is TRBV2; 10 nucleotides align to TRBD1. Germline-derived CDR1 and CDR2 are SNHLY and FYNNEI. Trimming removed 5 bases from V and 4 bases from J; junction bases left unmatched: 4. This CDR3 is built from 14 residues. In DNA form, the CDR3 reads TGTGCCAGCAGTTTGGGACAGGGGATCACTGAAGCTTTCTTT. It codes for CASSLGQGITEAFF.

The gene calls are TRBV7-2 and TRBJ2-1, with TRBD2 matching 11 bases. The V gene end was trimmed by 4 bases and the J gene end by 12 bases; junction bases not matched to a gene: 11. Germline values: CDR1 SGHTA, CDR2 FQGNSA. This CDR3 region has 15 residues. The CDR3 DNA reads TGTGCCAGCAGCTCCTTAGCGGGGGGGTTTATGGTGCAGTTCTTC. Its translation: CASSSLAGGFMVQFF.

This chain connects TRBV5-1 to TRBJ2-1, with D unclear. V was shortened by 0 bases and J by 0 bases, with 7 bases between the two germline ends. The CDR3 contains 15 residues. The germline V gene encodes CDR1 SGHRS and CDR2 YFSETQ. Here the CDR3 DNA reads TGCGCCAGCAGCTTGGGCGGTAACTCCTACAATGAGCAGTTCTTC. Translated, it gives CASSLGGNSYNEQFF.

The V and J genes are TRBV19 and TRBJ1-4; D remains ambiguous. The CDR3 is made up of 14 amino acids. V shed 6 bases and J shed 0 bases, with 8 bases lying between them. The germline V gene encodes CDR1 LNHDA and CDR2 SQIVND (reference sequence). The CDR3 is CASSQTATNEKLFF. CDR3 DNA sequence: TGTGCCAGTAGCCAAACGGCAACTAATGAAAAACTGTTTTTT. The full variable domain, in which reference TRBV19 and TRBJ1-4 provide the parts outside the CDR3, is DGGITQSPKYLFRKEGQNVTLSCEQNLNHDAMYWYRQDPGQGLRLIYYSQIVNDFQKGDIAEGYSVSREKKESFPLTVTSAQKNPTAFYLCASSQTATNEKLFFGSGTQLSVL.

The gene calls are TRBV11-2 and TRBJ2-7, with a possible D match to TRBD2 (5 bases). V was pared by 1 base and J by 3 bases, with 13 bases between. The CDR3 loop spans 15 amino acids. Germline V lookup: CDR1 SGHAT, CDR2 FQNNGV. Written as DNA, the CDR3 is TGTGCCAGCAGCTTAGGATCGGCCGGACTCTACGAGCAGTACTTC. Translation gives CASSLGSAGLYEQYF. The variable domain in full, with the rest retrieved from reference TRBV11-2 and TRBJ2-7, is EAGVAQSPRYKIIEKRQSVAFWCNPISGHATLYWYQQILGQGPKLLIQFQNNGVVDDSQLPKDRFSAERLKGVDSTLKIQPAKLEDSAVYLCASSLGSAGLYEQYFGPGTRLTVT.